This T cell receptor delta chain comes out of a study of gamma-delta T cells after stem cell transplantation. TCRdb redid the clone calls on the RT-PCR reads with CATT. The top ten hold under 7% of the sample, which has under 8,000 delta-chain clones, just over 14% seen once. The length of the CDR3 is 18 residues. Trimming removed 1 base from V and 2 bases from J; junction bases left unmatched: 9. The germline gives CDR1 NSMFDY, CDR2 ISSIKDK. The chain joins TRAV29/DV5 to TRDJ2; 12 bases fit TRDD3. Sequencing input: gamma-delta T cells. The origin of this receptor is a human donor. It is not recorded whose cells these are; they may come from a transplant donor. The CDR3 DNA reads TGTGCAGCAAGCAAGGAAAGTACTGGGGGATACTTGACAGCACAACTCTTCTTT. This gives the protein CAASKESTGGYLTAQLFF.